These 11 T cell receptor beta chains came from one sample sequenced in a study of blood T cell repertoires in COVID-19. Sequencing was performed with immunoSEQ multiplex PCR; in TCRdb, only in-frame clones are kept and a portion is missing. The profile shows over 350,000 clones, approximately 90% of them singletons. Sequencing was done on a sample of PBMCs or T cells enriched from blood (not recorded which). These receptors all come from a woman between 40 and 50 years old who had been exposed to COVID-19.

This chain connects TRBV5-6 to TRBJ2-7; D unresolved. Germline-derived CDR1 and CDR2 are SGHDT and YYEEEE. V shed 3 bases and J shed 0 bases, with 7 bases lying between them. The CDR3 runs to 13 residues. The DNA for the CDR3 is TGTGCCAGCAGCTGGGCCGACTCCTACGAGCAGTACTTC. It specifies CASSWADSYEQYF.

This chain uses TRBV30 with TRBJ1-5; D is unresolved. CDR3 length: 13 amino acids. Between the trimmed V and J ends, which lost 4 bases and 6 bases, there was a span of 13 bases. Germline lookup yields CDR1 GTSNPN and CDR2 SVGIG (reference sequence). The CDR3 DNA sequence: TGTGCCTGGACCCGTCGGGTGGGTCAGCCCCAGCATTTT. Residues: CAWTRRVGQPQHF.

The gene calls are TRBV28 and TRBJ2-7; D may be TRBD1 (5 bases). Germline CDR1 and CDR2: MDHEN and SYDVKM. Trimming shortened V by 6 bases and J by 3 bases, and 27 bases separated the two germline ends. The CDR3 length is 18 residues. The CDR3: CASSPDKRRGKGSYEQYF. As DNA, the CDR3 is TGTGCCAGCAGCCCGGACAAACGAAGGGGAAAGGGCAGCTACGAGCAGTACTTC.

V and J are TRBV7-6 and TRBJ2-3; D is perhaps TRBD2 (5 bases). Germline CDR1 SGHVS, CDR2 FNYEAQ. The CDR3 covers 14 residues. Deletions cut 1 base from V and 2 bases from J, with 7 bases between. CDR3 in DNA: TGTGCCAGCAGCTTAGGGGGAGTCACAGATACGCAGTATTTT. It yields the protein CASSLGGVTDTQYF.

This chain's CDR3 is CASSHYRNTEAFF. Here the CDR3 DNA reads TGTGCCAGCAGTCATTACAGGAACACTGAAGCTTTCTTT. The gene calls are TRBV7-3 and TRBJ1-1, with D unclear. Germline assignment: CDR1 SGHTA and CDR2 FQGTGA. V lost 6 bases and J lost 1, with 9 bases in between. The CDR3 extends over 13 amino acids.

The chain is built from TRBV27 and TRBJ1-1; D gene unclear. CDR1 and CDR2 from the germline V gene are MNHEY and SMNVEV (reference sequence). Between the trimmed V and J ends, which lost 6 bases and 1 base, there was a span of 9 bases. The length of the CDR3 is 13 residues. CDR3 DNA: TGTGCCAGCAGGAGGGAAGCGAACACTGAAGCTTTCTTT. It yields the protein CASRREANTEAFF.

The chain employs TRBV9 and TRBJ1-1; TRBD1 agrees at 7 bases. Losses at the gene ends were 3 bases for V and 6 bases for J; bases not matched to a gene: 5. The length of the CDR3 is 13 residues. CDR1 and CDR2 (germline): SGDLS, YYNGEE. The CDR3 reads CASSDHRGAEAFF. Written as DNA, the CDR3 is TGTGCCAGCAGCGACCACAGGGGCGCTGAAGCTTTCTTT.

V and J are TRBV7-8 and TRBJ2-1; 12 bases agree with TRBD2. This CDR3 has 15 amino acids. CDR1 is SGHVS, CDR2 FQNEAQ, per germline. V lost 5 bases, J lost 9 bases, and 8 bases stayed unmatched. The DNA of the CDR3 is TGTGCCAGCAGCCCCAACCCTAGCGGGAGGGTTGAGCAGTTCTTC. Translation: CASSPNPSGRVEQFF.

The V call is TRBV6-6, the J call TRBJ1-1, with D possibly matching TRBD1 (5 bases). CDR1 is MNHNY and CDR2 is SVGAGI in the germline V gene (reference sequence). CDR3 length equals 15 residues. V was trimmed by 0 bases and J by 3 bases, leaving 11 bases between them. In DNA, the CDR3 is TGTGCCAGCAGTTACTCGACCAGGGTAGACACTGAAGCTTTCTTT. As protein: CASSYSTRVDTEAFF.

The chain links TRBV15 to TRBJ1-2; 7 positions agree with TRBD1. The CDR3 has 14 amino acids. CDR1 LNHNV and CDR2 YYDKDF come from the germline V gene (reference sequence). The junction had 11 bases not matched to a gene; V was cut back by 6 bases and J by 7 bases. The CDR3 region is CATSPGQAVVGYTF. The CDR3 DNA follows: TGTGCCACCAGTCCCGGACAGGCGGTTGTTGGCTACACCTTC.

This rearrangement joins TRBV10-3 to TRBJ2-1; 9 nucleotides line up with TRBD1. Germline assignment: CDR1 ENHRY and CDR2 SYGVKD. J lost 8 bases, V lost 6 bases, and 2 bases had no gene match. This CDR3 is 12 amino acids long. The CDR3 reads CAIRDRGDEQFF. CDR3 in DNA: TGTGCCATCAGGGACAGGGGTGATGAGCAGTTCTTC.